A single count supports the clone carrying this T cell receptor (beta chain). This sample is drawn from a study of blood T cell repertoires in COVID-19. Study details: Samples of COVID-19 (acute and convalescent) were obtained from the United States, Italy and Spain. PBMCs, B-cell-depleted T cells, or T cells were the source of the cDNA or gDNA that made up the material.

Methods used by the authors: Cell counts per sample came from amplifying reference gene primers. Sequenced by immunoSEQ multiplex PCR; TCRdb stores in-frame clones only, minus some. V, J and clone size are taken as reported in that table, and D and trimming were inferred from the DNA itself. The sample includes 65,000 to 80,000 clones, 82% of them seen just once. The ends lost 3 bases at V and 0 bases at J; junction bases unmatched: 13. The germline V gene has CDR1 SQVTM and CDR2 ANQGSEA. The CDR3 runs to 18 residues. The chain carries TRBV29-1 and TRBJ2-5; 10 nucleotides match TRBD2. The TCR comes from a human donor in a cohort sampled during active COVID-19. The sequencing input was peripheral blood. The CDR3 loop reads CSVESGGAFEGYQETQYF. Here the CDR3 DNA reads TGCAGCGTTGAGAGCGGGGGGGCCTTTGAAGGATACCAAGAGACCCAGTACTTC.